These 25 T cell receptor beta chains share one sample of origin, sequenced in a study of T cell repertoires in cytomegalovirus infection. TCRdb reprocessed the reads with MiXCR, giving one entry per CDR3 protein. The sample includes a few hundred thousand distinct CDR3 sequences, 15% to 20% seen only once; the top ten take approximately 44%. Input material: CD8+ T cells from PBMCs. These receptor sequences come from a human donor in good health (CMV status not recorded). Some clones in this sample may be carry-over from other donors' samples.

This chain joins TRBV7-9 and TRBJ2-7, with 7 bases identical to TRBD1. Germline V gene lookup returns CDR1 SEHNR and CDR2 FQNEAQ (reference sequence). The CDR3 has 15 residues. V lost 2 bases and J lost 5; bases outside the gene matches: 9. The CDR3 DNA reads TGTGCCAGCAGCTTACTGTCCAGGGGGACACACGAGCAGTACTTC. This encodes CASSLLSRGTHEQYF.

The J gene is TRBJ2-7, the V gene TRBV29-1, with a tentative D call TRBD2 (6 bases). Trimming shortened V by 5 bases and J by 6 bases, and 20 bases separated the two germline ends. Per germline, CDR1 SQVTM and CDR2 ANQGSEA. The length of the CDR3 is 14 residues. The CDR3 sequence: CSVQRDSPGGEQYF. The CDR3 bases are TGCAGCGTTCAACGAGACAGTCCCGGGGGCGAGCAGTACTTC.

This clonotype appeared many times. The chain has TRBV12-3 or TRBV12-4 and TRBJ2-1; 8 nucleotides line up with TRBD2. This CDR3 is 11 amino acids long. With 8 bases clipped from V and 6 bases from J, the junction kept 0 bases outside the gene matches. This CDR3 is CASRGGNEQFF. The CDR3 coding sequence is TGTGCCAGCCGGGGGGGCAATGAGCAGTTCTTC.

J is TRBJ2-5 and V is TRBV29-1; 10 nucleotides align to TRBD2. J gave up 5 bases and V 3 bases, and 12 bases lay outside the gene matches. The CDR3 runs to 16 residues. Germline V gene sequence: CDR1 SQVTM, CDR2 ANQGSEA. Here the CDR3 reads CSVDGLAGAIGETQYF. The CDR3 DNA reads TGCAGCGTTGATGGGCTAGCGGGGGCCATCGGGGAGACCCAGTACTTC.

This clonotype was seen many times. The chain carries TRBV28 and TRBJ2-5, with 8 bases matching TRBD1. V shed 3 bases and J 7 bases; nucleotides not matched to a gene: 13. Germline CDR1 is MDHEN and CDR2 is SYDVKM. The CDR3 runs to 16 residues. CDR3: CASSFARGQVDRTQYF. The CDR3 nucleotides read TGTGCCAGCAGTTTTGCCCGGGGACAGGTGGATCGGACCCAGTACTTC.

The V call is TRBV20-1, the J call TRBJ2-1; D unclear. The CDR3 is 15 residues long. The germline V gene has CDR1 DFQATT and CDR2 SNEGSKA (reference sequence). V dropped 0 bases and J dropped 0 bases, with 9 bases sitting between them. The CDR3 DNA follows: TGCAGTGCTAGAGATCGCGTGGGCTCCTACAATGAGCAGTTCTTC. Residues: CSARDRVGSYNEQFF.

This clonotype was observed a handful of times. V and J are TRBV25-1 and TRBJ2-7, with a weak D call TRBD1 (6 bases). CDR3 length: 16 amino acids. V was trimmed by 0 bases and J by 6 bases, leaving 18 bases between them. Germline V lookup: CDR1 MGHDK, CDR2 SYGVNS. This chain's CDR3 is CASSEYFATGALEQYF. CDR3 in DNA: TGTGCCAGCAGTGAATATTTCGCGACAGGAGCCCTCGAGCAGTACTTC.

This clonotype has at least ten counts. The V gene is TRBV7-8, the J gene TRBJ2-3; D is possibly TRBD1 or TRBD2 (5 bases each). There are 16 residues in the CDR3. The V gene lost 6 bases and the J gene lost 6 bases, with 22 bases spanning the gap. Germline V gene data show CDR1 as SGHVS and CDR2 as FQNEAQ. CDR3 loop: CASSYLAGAVSDTQYF. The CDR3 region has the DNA TGTGCCAGCAGTTACCTTGCCGGGGCGGTATCGGATACGCAGTATTTT. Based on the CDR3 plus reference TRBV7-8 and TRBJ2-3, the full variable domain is GAGVSQSPRYKVAKRGQDVALRCDPISGHVSLFWYQQALGQGPEFLTYFQNEAQLDKSGLPSDRFFAERPEGSVSTLKIQRTQQEDSAVYLCASSYLAGAVSDTQYFGPGTRLTVL.

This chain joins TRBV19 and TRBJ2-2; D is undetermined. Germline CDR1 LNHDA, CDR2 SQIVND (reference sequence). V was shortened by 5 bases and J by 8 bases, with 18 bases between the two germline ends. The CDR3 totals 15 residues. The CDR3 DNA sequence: TGTGCCAGTAGTCGCACACGGGCCCCCCCGGGGGAGCTGTTTTTT. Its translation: CASSRTRAPPGELFF.

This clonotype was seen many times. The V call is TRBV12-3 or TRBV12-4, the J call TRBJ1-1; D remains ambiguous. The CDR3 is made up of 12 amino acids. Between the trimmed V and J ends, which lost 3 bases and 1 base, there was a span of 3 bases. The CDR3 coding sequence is TGTGCCAGCAGTTTTTGGAACACTGAAGCTTTCTTT. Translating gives CASSFWNTEAFF.

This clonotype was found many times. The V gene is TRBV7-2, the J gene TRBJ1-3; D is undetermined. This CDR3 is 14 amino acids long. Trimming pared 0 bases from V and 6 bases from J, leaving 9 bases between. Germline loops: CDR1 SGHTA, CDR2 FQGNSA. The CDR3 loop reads CASSLAHRSNTIYF. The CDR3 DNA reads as TGTGCCAGCAGCTTAGCGCACCGCTCAAACACCATATATTTT.

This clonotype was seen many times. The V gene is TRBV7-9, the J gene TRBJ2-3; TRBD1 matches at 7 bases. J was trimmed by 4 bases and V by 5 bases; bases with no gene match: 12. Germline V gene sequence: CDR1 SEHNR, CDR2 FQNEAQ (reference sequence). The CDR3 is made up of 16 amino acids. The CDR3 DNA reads TGTGCCAGCAGCGGCGACAGGGCGATTTTACCAGATACGCAGTATTTT. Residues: CASSGDRAILPDTQYF.

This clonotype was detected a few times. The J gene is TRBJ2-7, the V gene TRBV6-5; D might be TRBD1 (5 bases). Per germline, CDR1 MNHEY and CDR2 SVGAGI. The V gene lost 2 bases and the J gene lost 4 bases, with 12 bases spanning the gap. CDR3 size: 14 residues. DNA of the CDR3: TGTGCCAGCAGTTACCAGGGTCAGGGATACGAGCAGTACTTC. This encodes CASSYQGQGYEQYF.

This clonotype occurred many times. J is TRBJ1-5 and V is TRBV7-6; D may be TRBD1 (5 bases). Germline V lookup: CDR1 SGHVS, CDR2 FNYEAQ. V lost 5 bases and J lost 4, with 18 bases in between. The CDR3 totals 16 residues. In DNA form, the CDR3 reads TGTGCCAGCAGCCGGGAGCAGGGCTTCCTGAATCAGCCCCAGCATTTT. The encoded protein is CASSREQGFLNQPQHF.

The CDR3 DNA is TGCGCCAGCAGCTTGGACGAATACAATGAGCAGTTCTTC. Translating gives CASSLDEYNEQFF. The chain joins TRBV5-1 to TRBJ2-1; D is uncertain. V dropped 0 bases and J dropped 4 bases, with 5 bases sitting between them. Germline V gene lookup returns CDR1 SGHRS and CDR2 YFSETQ. The CDR3 consists of 13 residues.

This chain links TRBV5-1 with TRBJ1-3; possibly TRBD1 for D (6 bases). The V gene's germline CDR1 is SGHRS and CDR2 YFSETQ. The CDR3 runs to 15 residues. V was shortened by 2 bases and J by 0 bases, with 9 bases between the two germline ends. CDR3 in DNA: TGCGCCAGCAGCTTACCAGGGGACTCTGGAAACACCATATATTTT. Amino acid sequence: CASSLPGDSGNTIYF.

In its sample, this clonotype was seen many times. The CDR3 region is CASSPLGGDTQYF. DNA for the CDR3: TGTGCCAGCAGCCCCCTAGGCGGAGATACGCAGTATTTT. This chain connects TRBV7-2 to TRBJ2-3; D gene unclear. Between the trimmed V and J ends, which lost 5 bases and 5 bases, there was a span of 11 bases. Germline-derived CDR1 and CDR2 are SGHTA and FQGNSA. The CDR3 length is 13 residues. Filled out from reference TRBV7-2 and TRBJ2-3, the complete variable domain reads GAGVSQSPSNKVTEKGKDVELRCDPISGHTALYWYRQSLGQGLEFLIYFQGNSAPDKSGLPSDRFSAERTGGSVSTLTIQRTQQEDSAVYLCASSPLGGDTQYFGPGTRLTVL.

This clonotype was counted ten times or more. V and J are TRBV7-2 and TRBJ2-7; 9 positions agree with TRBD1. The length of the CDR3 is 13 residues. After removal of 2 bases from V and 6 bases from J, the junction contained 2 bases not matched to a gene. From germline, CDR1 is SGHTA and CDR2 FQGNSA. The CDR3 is CASSLLDRGEQYF. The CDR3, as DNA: TGTGCCAGCAGCTTACTGGACAGGGGCGAGCAGTACTTC.

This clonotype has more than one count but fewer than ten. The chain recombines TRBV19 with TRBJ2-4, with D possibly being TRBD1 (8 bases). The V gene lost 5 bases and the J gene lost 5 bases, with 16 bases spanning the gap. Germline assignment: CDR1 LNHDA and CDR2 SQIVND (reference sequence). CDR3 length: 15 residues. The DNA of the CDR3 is TGTGCCAGTAGTCCGGGGGGCAGGGGGCAAAACATTCAGTACTTC. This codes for CASSPGGRGQNIQYF.

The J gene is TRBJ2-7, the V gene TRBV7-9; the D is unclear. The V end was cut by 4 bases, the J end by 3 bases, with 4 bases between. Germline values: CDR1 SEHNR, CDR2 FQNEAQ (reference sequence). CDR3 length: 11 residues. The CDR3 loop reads CASSSHYEQYF. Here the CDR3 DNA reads TGTGCCAGCAGCTCACACTACGAGCAGTACTTC.

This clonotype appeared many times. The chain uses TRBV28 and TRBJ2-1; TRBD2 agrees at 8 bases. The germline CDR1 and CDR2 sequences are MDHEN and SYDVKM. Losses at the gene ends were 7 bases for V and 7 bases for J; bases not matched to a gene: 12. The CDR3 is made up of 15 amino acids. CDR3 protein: CASTFSGGLRNEQFF. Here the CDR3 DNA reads TGTGCCAGCACTTTCAGCGGGGGCCTACGTAATGAGCAGTTCTTC. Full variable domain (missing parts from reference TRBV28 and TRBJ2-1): DVKVTQSSRYLVKRTGEKVFLECVQDMDHENMFWYRQDPGLGLRLIYFSYDVKMKEKGDIPEGYSVSREKKERFSLILESASTNQTSMYLCASTFSGGLRNEQFFGPGTRLTVL.

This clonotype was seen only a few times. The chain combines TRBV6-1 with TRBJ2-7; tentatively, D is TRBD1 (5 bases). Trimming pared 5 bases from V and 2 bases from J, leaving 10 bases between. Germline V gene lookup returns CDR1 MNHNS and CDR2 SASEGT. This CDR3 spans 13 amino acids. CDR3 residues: CASSKGVTYEQYF. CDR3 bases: TGTGCCAGCAGTAAAGGGGTGACCTACGAGCAGTACTTC.

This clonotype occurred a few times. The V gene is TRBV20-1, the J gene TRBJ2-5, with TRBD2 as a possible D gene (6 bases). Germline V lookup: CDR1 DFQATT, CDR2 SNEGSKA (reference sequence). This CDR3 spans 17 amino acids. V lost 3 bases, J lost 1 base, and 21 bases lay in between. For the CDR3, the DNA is TGCAGTGCTAGGAGAGAGTCGGACTACCAGCCCCAAGAGACCCAGTACTTC. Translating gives CSARRESDYQPQETQYF.

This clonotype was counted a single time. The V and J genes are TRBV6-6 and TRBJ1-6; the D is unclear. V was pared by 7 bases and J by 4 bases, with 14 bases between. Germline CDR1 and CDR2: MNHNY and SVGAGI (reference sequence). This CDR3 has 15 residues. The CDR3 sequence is CASNTLWDYNSPLHF. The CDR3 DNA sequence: TGTGCCAGCAATACCCTGTGGGATTATAATTCACCCCTCCACTTT.

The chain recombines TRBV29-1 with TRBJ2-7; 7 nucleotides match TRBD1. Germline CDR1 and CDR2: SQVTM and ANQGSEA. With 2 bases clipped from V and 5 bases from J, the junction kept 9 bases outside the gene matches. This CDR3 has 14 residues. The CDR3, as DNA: TGCAGCGTTGAATCGACAGGGCTGAGGAACGAGCAGTACTTC. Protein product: CSVESTGLRNEQYF.